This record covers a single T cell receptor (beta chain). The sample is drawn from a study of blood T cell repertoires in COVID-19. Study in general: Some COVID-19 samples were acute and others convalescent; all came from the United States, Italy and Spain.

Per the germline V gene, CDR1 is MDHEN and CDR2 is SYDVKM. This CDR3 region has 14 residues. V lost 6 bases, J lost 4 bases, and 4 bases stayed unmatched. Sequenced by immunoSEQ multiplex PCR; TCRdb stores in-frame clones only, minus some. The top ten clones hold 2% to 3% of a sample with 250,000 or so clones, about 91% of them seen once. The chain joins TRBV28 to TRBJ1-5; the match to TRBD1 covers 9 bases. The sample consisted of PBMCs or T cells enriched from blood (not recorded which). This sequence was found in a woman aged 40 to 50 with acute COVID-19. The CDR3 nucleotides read TGTGCCAGCAGAGGGGACAGGGAGAATCAGCCCCAGCATTTT. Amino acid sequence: CASRGDRENQPQHF. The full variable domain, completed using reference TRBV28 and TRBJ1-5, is DVKVTQSSRYLVKRTGEKVFLECVQDMDHENMFWYRQDPGLGLRLIYFSYDVKMKEKGDIPEGYSVSREKKERFSLILESASTNQTSMYLCASRGDRENQPQHFGDGTRLSIL.